A selection of T cell receptor beta chains follows, all from one sample in a study of CD8 T cells in ankylosing spondylitis. TCRdb fed the 5' RACE reads into MiXCR, producing one record per CDR3 protein. This sample has approximately 550,000 distinct CDR3 sequences; 10% to 15% occur once, and the top ten carry about 6.8%. Sequenced: blood, either unsorted or a sorted T cell fraction (not recorded which). These receptors all come from a male donor with ankylosing spondylitis. CDR3s include the opening cysteine and the closing phenylalanine or tryptophan. Each record gives: clone size, V gene, D gene, J gene, CDR3 DNA, CDR3 protein. The D gene is left open where the match is weak. Size values are once, few and many counts, or a class for expanded clones, and some rows have none.

abundance: many; v_gene: TRBV29-1; d_gene: NA; j_gene: TRBJ2-5; CDR3nt: TGCAGCGTTGTGGGGGGTCCTAAGGTTCAAGAGGGCCAGTACTTC; CDR3aa: CSVVGGPKVQEGQYF
abundance: many; v_gene: TRBV2; d_gene: NA; j_gene: TRBJ1-1; CDR3nt: TGTGCCAGCAGGGAACAGGGTCTTTGGTATGAAGCTTTCTTT; CDR3aa: CASREQGLWYEAFF
abundance: NA; v_gene: TRBV2; d_gene: NA; j_gene: TRBJ2-1; CDR3nt: TGTGCCAGCCGGACTGGGGGGCGCAATGAGCAGTTCTTC; CDR3aa: CASRTGGRNEQFF
abundance: NA; v_gene: TRBV29-1; d_gene: TRBD1; j_gene: TRBJ1-3; CDR3nt: TGCAGCGCTCAGGGGGCTGAGGGCAACACCATATATTTT; CDR3aa: CSAQGAEGNTIYF
abundance: NA; v_gene: TRBV5-1; d_gene: TRBD2; j_gene: TRBJ2-1; CDR3nt: TGCGCCAGCAGCGATAGCGGGGGGGACAATGAGCAGTTCTTC; CDR3aa: CASSDSGGDNEQFF
abundance: few; v_gene: TRBV12-3/TRBV12-4; d_gene: TRBD1; j_gene: TRBJ2-1; CDR3nt: TGTGCCAGCAGTTTAGGGCAGGGGGCGAGTGAGCAGTTCTTC; CDR3aa: CASSLGQGASEQFF
abundance: few; v_gene: TRBV24-1; d_gene: NA; j_gene: TRBJ2-2; CDR3nt: TGTGCCACCAGTGATTTGCATTTAGCCGGGGAGCTGTTTTTT; CDR3aa: CATSDLHLAGELFF
abundance: NA; v_gene: TRBV7-7; d_gene: NA; j_gene: TRBJ2-7; CDR3nt: TGTGCCAGCAGCGCCCTTGTGAGAAGCGAGCAGTACTTC; CDR3aa: CASSALVRSEQYF
abundance: many; v_gene: TRBV5-1; d_gene: TRBD2; j_gene: TRBJ2-5; CDR3nt: TGCGCCAGCAGCTTCCAATTAGCGGGAAGGGAGACCCAGTACTTC; CDR3aa: CASSFQLAGRETQYF
abundance: NA; v_gene: TRBV5-1; d_gene: TRBD1; j_gene: TRBJ1-5; CDR3nt: TGCGCCAGCAGCCCCGGGACAGGGAGGGATCAGCCCCAGCATTTT; CDR3aa: CASSPGTGRDQPQHF
abundance: few; v_gene: TRBV9; d_gene: NA; j_gene: TRBJ2-1; CDR3nt: TGTGCCAGCAGCCCCGGGACGCCGTTGGGCAATGAGCAGTTCTTC; CDR3aa: CASSPGTPLGNEQFF
abundance: few; v_gene: TRBV20-1; d_gene: NA; j_gene: TRBJ2-3; CDR3nt: TGCAGTGCTAGGTTATCGGGGAGGACCTATCTGCAGTATTTT; CDR3aa: CSARLSGRTYLQYF
abundance: few; v_gene: TRBV24-1; d_gene: NA; j_gene: TRBJ2-1; CDR3nt: TGTGCCACCAGTGAACTAGCAGCCAACAATGAGCAGTTCTTC; CDR3aa: CATSELAANNEQFF
abundance: many; v_gene: TRBV2; d_gene: NA; j_gene: TRBJ2-3; CDR3nt: TGTGCCAGCATTGCAGTTCTGAGAGATACGCAGTATTTT; CDR3aa: CASIAVLRDTQYF
abundance: NA; v_gene: TRBV29-1; d_gene: NA; j_gene: TRBJ1-1; CDR3nt: TGCAGCGTTGGAGAGACAGATACTAACACTGAAGCTTTCTTT; CDR3aa: CSVGETDTNTEAFF
abundance: few; v_gene: TRBV6-5; d_gene: TRBD1; j_gene: TRBJ2-1; CDR3nt: TGTGCCAGCAGTTACTCTTGGACAGGGGACTACAATGAGCAGTTCTTC; CDR3aa: CASSYSWTGDYNEQFF
abundance: many; v_gene: TRBV7-9; d_gene: NA; j_gene: TRBJ2-1; CDR3nt: TGTGCCAGCAGTCTGGCCGGGACTGATAATGAGCAGTTCTTC; CDR3aa: CASSLAGTDNEQFF
abundance: few; v_gene: TRBV7-8; d_gene: TRBD2; j_gene: TRBJ2-3; CDR3nt: TGTGCCAGCAGCCCGCTAAGCGGGAAGGCCCCCGATACGCAGTATTTT; CDR3aa: CASSPLSGKAPDTQYF
abundance: few; v_gene: TRBV5-6; d_gene: NA; j_gene: TRBJ2-3; CDR3nt: TGTGCCAGCAGCTTTACCGAAAGAGATACGCAGTATTTT; CDR3aa: CASSFTERDTQYF
abundance: NA; v_gene: TRBV30; d_gene: TRBD1; j_gene: TRBJ2-3; CDR3nt: TGTGCCTGGAGTGGGGACAGGTACACAGATACGCAGTATTTT; CDR3aa: CAWSGDRYTDTQYF
abundance: many; v_gene: TRBV2; d_gene: TRBD1; j_gene: TRBJ1-5; CDR3nt: TGTGCCAGCCTAGACAGGGGGTATGGGCCCCAGCATTTT; CDR3aa: CASLDRGYGPQHF
abundance: few; v_gene: TRBV6-6; d_gene: NA; j_gene: TRBJ1-3; CDR3nt: TGTGCCAGCAGCGCCTCTGGAAACACCATATATTTT; CDR3aa: CASSASGNTIYF
abundance: few; v_gene: TRBV15; d_gene: NA; j_gene: TRBJ2-1; CDR3nt: TGTGCCACCAGCAGGGACCGATTCTCGCAGTTCTTC; CDR3aa: CATSRDRFSQFF
abundance: many; v_gene: TRBV20-1; d_gene: NA; j_gene: TRBJ2-3; CDR3nt: TGCAGTGCTAGAGTGGGGGATACGCAGTATTTT; CDR3aa: CSARVGDTQYF
abundance: NA; v_gene: TRBV7-2; d_gene: TRBD1; j_gene: TRBJ1-4; CDR3nt: TGTGCCAGCAGCTTACCAGGGGGCGATGAAAAACTGTTTTTT; CDR3aa: CASSLPGGDEKLFF
abundance: NA; v_gene: TRBV25-1; d_gene: NA; j_gene: TRBJ1-1; CDR3nt: TGTGCCAGCAGTGACACAGGGAGGAACACTGAAGCTTTCTTT; CDR3aa: CASSDTGRNTEAFF
abundance: NA; v_gene: TRBV5-1; d_gene: NA; j_gene: TRBJ2-1; CDR3nt: TGCGCCAGCAGCTTGGGAGGGGCGGAGGTCCATGAGCAGTTCTTC; CDR3aa: CASSLGGAEVHEQFF